Each of the 15 T cell receptor beta chains below was sequenced from the same sample in a study of cytomegalovirus exposure and HLA in healthy donors. 60 Vbeta and 13 Jbeta primers were used in PCR. Produced via immunoSEQ multiplex PCR; TCRdb's table is partial and in-frame only. The table has around 120,000 clones, around 84% seen once. Material for sequencing was PBMCs. These receptor sequences come from a woman in her thirties or forties in good health and CMV-seronegative.

The gene calls are TRBV6-5 and TRBJ2-1; 9 bases agree with TRBD2. Germline trimming cut 7 bases from V and 8 bases from J; bases unmatched to any gene: 6. The CDR3 sequence is 13 residues long. Germline V gene data show CDR1 as MNHEY and CDR2 as SVGAGI. In nucleotides, the CDR3 is TGTGCCAGCAAAGCTAGCGGGACCGATGAGCAGTTCTTC. It translates to CASKASGTDEQFF.

The J gene is TRBJ2-7, the V gene TRBV15; possibly TRBD1 for D (5 bases). Germline V gives CDR1 LNHNV, CDR2 YYDKDF (reference sequence). The V end lost 1 base, the J end lost 0 bases, and 10 bases lay between the germline ends. The CDR3 runs 15 residues. The CDR3 loop is CATSRGGTGSYEQYF. As DNA, the CDR3 is TGTGCCACCAGCAGAGGGGGAACAGGCTCCTACGAGCAGTACTTC.

The chain uses TRBV28 and TRBJ1-5, with a possible D match to TRBD1 (6 bases). V lost 6 bases and J 2 bases, leaving 20 bases between the germline ends. Germline lookup yields CDR1 MDHEN and CDR2 SYDVKM. This CDR3 spans 17 amino acids. The CDR3, as DNA: TGTGCCAGCAGGGACAGCGGAGCGAATAGCGGCAATCAGCCCCAGCATTTT. As protein: CASRDSGANSGNQPQHF.

This clone occurred once. A junction end diverges from the germline sequence, so it may reflect a read error. This specimen includes other DNA sequences encoding the same CDR3. The chain recombines TRBV28 with TRBJ1-2, with 8 nucleotides matching TRBD1. There are 14 residues in the CDR3. Germline loops: CDR1 MDHEN, CDR2 SYDVKM. CDR3 sequence: CASSLGQVTYGYTF. The CDR3 region has the DNA TGTGCTAGCAGTTTGGGACAGGTTACCTATGGCTACACCTTC.

The rearrangement links TRBV6-1 to TRBJ2-1, with a possible D match to TRBD1 (6 bases). Trimming removed 6 bases at V and 4 bases at J, with 16 bases between. This CDR3 region has 15 residues. The germline V gene has CDR1 MNHNS and CDR2 SASEGT. In nucleotides, the CDR3 is TGTGCCAGCAGGTCACAGGGAACAGAATACAATGAGCAGTTCTTC. Its protein product is CASRSQGTEYNEQFF.

The genes are TRBV5-1 and TRBJ2-1; tentatively, D is TRBD2 (5 bases). Between the trimmed V and J ends, which lost 2 bases and 4 bases, there was a span of 10 bases. This CDR3 has 14 residues. In germline, CDR1 is SGHRS, CDR2 YFSETQ. The CDR3 DNA is TGCGCCAGCAGCTTTGAGGGCCGGTACAATGAGCAGTTCTTC. It translates to CASSFEGRYNEQFF.

CDR3 in amino acids: CASSGWGREGRETQYF. Here the CDR3 DNA reads TGCGCCAGCAGTGGGTGGGGACGGGAGGGCCGGGAGACCCAGTACTTC. The rearrangement joins TRBV10-2 to TRBJ2-5; the match to TRBD2 covers 8 bases. Germline CDR1 WSHSY, CDR2 SAAADI. The CDR3 loop spans 16 amino acids. Trimming removed 4 bases from V and 5 bases from J; junction bases left unmatched: 12.

This chain joins TRBV6-5 and TRBJ2-5; D is undetermined. From germline, CDR1 is MNHEY and CDR2 SVGAGI. The V gene lost 6 bases and the J gene lost 2 bases, with 10 bases spanning the gap. CDR3 size: 13 residues. CDR3 region: CASSRGYQETQYF. The CDR3 coding sequence is TGTGCCAGCAGCCGAGGATATCAAGAGACCCAGTACTTC.

In this sample, this clone turned up once. CDR3 bases: TGTGCCAGCAGTCCGGCCGGGACTAGCGGTCGGAACCAAGAGACCCAGTACTTC. This encodes CASSPAGTSGRNQETQYF. The chain recombines TRBV28 with TRBJ2-5; 11 bases agree with TRBD2. The length of the CDR3 is 18 residues. Germline V lookup: CDR1 MDHEN, CDR2 SYDVKM. V lost 5 bases and J lost 0; bases outside the gene matches: 11.

V is TRBV5-1 and J is TRBJ1-2, with D perhaps matching TRBD1 (5 bases). The CDR3 has 14 residues. Per germline, CDR1 SGHRS and CDR2 YFSETQ. V dropped 3 bases and J dropped 1 base, with 10 bases sitting between them. CDR3 in DNA: TGCGCCAGCAGCTCATCAGACAGTAACTATGGCTACACCTTC. Translation gives CASSSSDSNYGYTF.

Only one count was recorded for this clone. The CDR3 DNA follows: TGTGCCAGCAGTTACTCCCAGGAATCCTACGAGCAGTACTTC. Residues: CASSYSQESYEQYF. The chain links TRBV6-5 to TRBJ2-7; D unresolved. V was trimmed by 0 bases and J by 1 base, leaving 7 bases between them. Germline CDR1 is MNHEY and CDR2 is SVGAGI. This CDR3 contains 14 residues.

The rearrangement joins TRBV14 to TRBJ2-5; tentative D call: TRBD2 (6 bases). From germline, CDR1 is SGHDN and CDR2 FVKESK. V lost 1 base to trimming and J lost 0 bases, with 12 bases between them. The CDR3 runs to 16 residues. CDR3: CASSQVGGLYQETQYF. CDR3 DNA sequence: TGTGCCAGCAGCCAAGTAGGAGGGCTTTACCAAGAGACCCAGTACTTC.

The chain employs TRBV4-1 and TRBJ2-7, with no clear D. CDR3 size: 14 residues. Deletions cut 3 bases from V and 4 bases from J, with 13 bases between. Per the germline V gene, CDR1 is MGHRA and CDR2 is YSYEKL. The CDR3 region has the DNA TGCGCCAGCAGCCAGATGGAGTTAGGTTACGAGCAGTACTTC. Translating gives CASSQMELGYEQYF.

The chain employs TRBV5-4 and TRBJ2-2, with no clear D. CDR1 and CDR2 from the germline V gene are SGHNT and YYREEE (reference sequence). There are 17 residues in the CDR3. V was trimmed by 0 bases and J by 0 bases, leaving 12 bases between them. The CDR3 nucleotides are TGTGCCAGCAGCTTGGCGGCCAGCCGGGCGAACACCGGGGAGCTGTTTTTT. Its protein product is CASSLAASRANTGELFF.

The chain uses TRBV5-4 and TRBJ2-7; 11 nucleotides match TRBD2. CDR3 length: 15 amino acids. Germline V gene sequence: CDR1 SGHNT, CDR2 YYREEE (reference sequence). V lost 1 base and J lost 3; bases outside the gene matches: 3. CDR3 nucleotide sequence: TGTGCCAGCAGCTTGACTAGCGGGAGTATCTACGAGCAGTACTTC. It codes for CASSLTSGSIYEQYF.